This TCR beta chain comes out of a study of T cells expressing NK-cell markers. CDR1 is SGHTA, CDR2 FQGNSA, per germline. This CDR3 has 13 residues. Each CDR3 protein gets one entry in TCRdb, which reprocessed the 5' RACE reads and gives no DNA. The data include hundreds of thousands of distinct CDR3 sequences; the top ten clones carry about 3.6%. The sequencing input was blood T cells: a sorted CD56 or NKG2C T cell subset, CD4+ or CD8+ T cells, or bulk PBMC T cells (not recorded which). The origin of this receptor is a man aged 18 to 29 in good health. The chain employs TRBV7-2 and TRBJ1-2; TCRdb lists TRBD1, though no DNA is available to test this call. The chain's CDR3 is CASSSGSGLGYTF.